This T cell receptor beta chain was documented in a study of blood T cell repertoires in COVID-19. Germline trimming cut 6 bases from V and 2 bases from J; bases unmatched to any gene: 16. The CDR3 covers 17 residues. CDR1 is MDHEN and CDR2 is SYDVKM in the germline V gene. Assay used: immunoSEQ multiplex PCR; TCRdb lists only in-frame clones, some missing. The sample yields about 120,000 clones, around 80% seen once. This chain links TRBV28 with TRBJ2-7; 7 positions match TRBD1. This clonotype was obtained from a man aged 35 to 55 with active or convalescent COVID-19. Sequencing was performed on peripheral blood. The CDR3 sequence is CASRTRTGFFRAYEQYF. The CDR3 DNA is TGTGCCAGCAGAACGAGGACAGGCTTCTTTCGGGCCTACGAGCAGTACTTC.